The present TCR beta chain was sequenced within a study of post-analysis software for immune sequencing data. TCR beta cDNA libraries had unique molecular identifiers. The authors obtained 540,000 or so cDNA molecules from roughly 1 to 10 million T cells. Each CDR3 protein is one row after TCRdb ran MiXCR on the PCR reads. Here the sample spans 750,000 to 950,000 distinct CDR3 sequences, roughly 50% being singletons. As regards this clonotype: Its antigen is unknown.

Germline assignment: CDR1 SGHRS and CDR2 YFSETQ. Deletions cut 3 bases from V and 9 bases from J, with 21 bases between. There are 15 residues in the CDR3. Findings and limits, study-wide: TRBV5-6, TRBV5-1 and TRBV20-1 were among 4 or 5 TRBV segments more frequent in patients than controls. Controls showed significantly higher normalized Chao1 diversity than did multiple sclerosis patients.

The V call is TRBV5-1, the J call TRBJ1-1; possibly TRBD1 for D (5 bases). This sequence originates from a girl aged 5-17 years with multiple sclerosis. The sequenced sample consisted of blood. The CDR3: CASSWGDEQGKKAFF. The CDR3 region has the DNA TGCGCCAGCAGCTGGGGGGATGAGCAGGGCAAGAAAGCTTTCTTT.